This T cell receptor (beta chain) emerged from a study of blood T cell repertoires in COVID-19. Turning to the study itself: The study drew acute and convalescent COVID-19 samples from the United States, Italy and Spain. PBMCs, B-cell-depleted T cells, or T cells were the source of the cDNA or gDNA that made up the material.

V was pared by 0 bases and J by 2 bases, with 11 bases between. The CDR3 runs to 15 residues. The germline V gene has CDR1 SGDLS and CDR2 YYNGEE. Assay used: immunoSEQ multiplex PCR; TCRdb lists only in-frame clones, some missing. Of some 130,000 clones detected, around 86% appear once; the ten largest clones hold about an eighth. Sample: peripheral blood. This chain uses TRBV9 with TRBJ2-5, with D possibly matching TRBD2 (5 bases). This TCR was recovered from a woman between 65 and 79 years old with COVID-19, enrolled during active disease. The CDR3 loop is CASSVGLAPQETQYF. CDR3 sequence (DNA): TGTGCCAGCAGCGTAGGGCTAGCCCCACAAGAGACCCAGTACTTC.